The clone carrying this TCR beta chain was seen a few times. Its antigen is unknown. V shed 5 bases, J shed 2 bases, and the junction held 15 bases outside the gene matches. There are 18 residues in the CDR3. CDR1 SGHKS and CDR2 YYEKEE come from the germline V gene (reference sequence). Sequencing used immunoSEQ multiplex PCR; TCRdb keeps in-frame clones, though not all of them. The table records 66,000 or so clones, 84% of them present only once. The data are from a study of OX40 agonist ivuxolimab in advanced cancers. For the study at large: Dose-escalation patients were diagnosed with hepatocellular carcinoma, melanoma, renal cell cancer or head and neck cancer. Overall study results and limits: CD8+ T cells averaged more expanded clones than CD4+. Clonal expansion by week 6 occurred in CD4+ and CD8+ blood T cells (at 0.1 to 3.0 mg/kg).

The chain uses TRBV5-5 and TRBJ2-5; 10 bases match TRBD2. The TCR was taken from an adult with an advanced solid tumor such as melanoma, head and neck, liver or kidney cancer. The sample consisted of CD4+ or CD8+ T cells sorted from blood, taken in a trial of the OX40 agonist ivuxolimab. CDR3 in DNA: TGTGCCAGCAGTCGCAACCCGCCCTGGACTAGCGGACAAGAGACCCAGTACTTC. Its protein is CASSRNPPWTSGQETQYF. Full variable domain (rest looked up from reference TRBV5-5 and TRBJ2-5): DAGVTQSPTHLIKTRGQQVTLRCSPISGHKSVSWYQQVLGQGPQFIFQYYEKEERGRGNFPDRFSARQFPNYSSELNVNALLLGDSALYLCASSRNPPWTSGQETQYFGPGTRLLVL.